The 20 T cell receptor beta chains listed next were all sequenced from one sample in a study of CD8 T cells in ankylosing spondylitis. Points from the study as a whole: One TCR beta motif, made up of fewer than 10 highly homologous variants, appeared characteristic of ankylosing spondylitis blood.

TCRdb called the 5' RACE reads again in MiXCR, with one record for every CDR3 protein. The repertoire includes 450,000 to 550,000 distinct CDR3 sequences, under 5.5% of them detected once, and around 3.5% sits in the top ten. These receptors are not linked to any known antigen. The material sequenced was blood, either unsorted or a sorted T cell fraction (not recorded which). These TCRs come from a male donor with ankylosing spondylitis.

This clonotype was recorded many times. The chain links TRBV18 to TRBJ1-4; no definite D call. The V gene lost 4 bases and the J gene lost 0 bases, with 12 bases spanning the gap. This CDR3 is built from 16 residues. Germline lookup yields CDR1 KGHSH and CDR2 LQKENI. DNA for the CDR3: TGTGCCAGCTCACGCTCGCACGCAACAACTAATGAAAAACTGTTTTTT. Translated: CASSRSHATTNEKLFF. Based on the CDR3 plus reference TRBV18 and TRBJ1-4, the full variable domain is NAGVMQNPRHLVRRRGQEARLRCSPMKGHSHVYWYRQLPEEGLKFMVYLQKENIIDESGMPKERFSAEFPKEGPSILRIQQVVRGDSAAYFCASSRSHATTNEKLFFGSGTQLSVL.

This clonotype was counted many times. This rearrangement joins TRBV27 to TRBJ1-1; TRBD1 is a possible D gene (5 bases). The CDR3 is 13 amino acids. Germline CDR1 and CDR2: MNHEY and SMNVEV (reference sequence). Between the trimmed V and J ends, which lost 11 bases and 1 base, there was a span of 14 bases. CDR3 nucleotide sequence: TGTGCCGATGGAGGGGAGAGGAACACTGAAGCTTTCTTT. This translates into CADGGERNTEAFF.

This clonotype was observed many times. The chain is built from TRBV4-3 and TRBJ2-5; 7 bases are a match to TRBD1. The CDR3 loop spans 13 amino acids. Germline values: CDR1 LGHNA, CDR2 YSLEER. After removal of 6 bases from V and 5 bases from J, the junction contained 6 bases not matched to a gene. CDR3 sequence (DNA): TGCGCCAGCAGGCAACAGGGGTCGGAGACCCAGTACTTC. It codes for CASRQQGSETQYF.

This clonotype came up many times. The chain employs TRBV12-5 and TRBJ1-2; 8 nucleotides match TRBD1. Trimming at V came to 7 bases and at J to 4 bases, leaving 14 bases not matched to a gene. The germline V gene has CDR1 LGHNT and CDR2 FRNRAP. CDR3 length equals 16 residues. CDR3 amino acids: CASAQIGMDRVYGYTF. The CDR3, as DNA: TGTGCTAGTGCACAAATCGGGATGGACAGGGTCTATGGCTACACCTTC. Complete variable domain (other parts from reference TRBV12-5 and TRBJ1-2): DARVTQTPRHKVTEMGQEVTMRCQPILGHNTVFWYRQTMMQGLELLAYFRNRAPLDDSGMPKDRFSAEMPDATLATLKIQPSEPRDSAVYFCASAQIGMDRVYGYTFGSGTRLTVV.

The chain employs TRBV19 and TRBJ2-6; D not certain. The CDR3 is 14 amino acids. V gave up 7 bases and J gave up 0 bases, with 7 bases separating them. The V gene's germline CDR1 is LNHDA and CDR2 SQIVND (reference sequence). The CDR3 nucleotides are TGTGCCAGTAAACAACCCTCTGGGGCCAACGTCCTGACTTTC. Translating it yields CASKQPSGANVLTF.

This clonotype was seen repeatedly, ten times or more. The rearrangement links TRBV9 to TRBJ1-1; D is uncertain. CDR1 and CDR2 (germline): SGDLS, YYNGEE. Trimming shortened V by 0 bases and J by 7 bases, and 10 bases separated the two germline ends. The CDR3 runs 13 residues. CDR3 in amino acids: CASSVVVEGEAFF. In DNA form, the CDR3 reads TGTGCCAGCAGCGTAGTCGTCGAGGGTGAAGCTTTCTTT.

Regarding this clonotype: It may be a read error: a sequence one base away is much more abundant. The CDR3 reads CANSLSEGVTYEQYF. The CDR3 DNA follows: TGTGCCAACAGTTTATCGGAGGGGGTAACCTACGAGCAGTACTTC. The chain uses TRBV27 and TRBJ2-7; either TRBD1 or TRBD2 may fit D (6 bases each). Germline CDR1 reads MNHEY; CDR2 reads SMNVEV (reference sequence). CDR3 length: 15 residues.

This clonotype has a count of ten or more. The V gene is TRBV29-1, the J gene TRBJ2-4; D not certain. CDR1 SQVTM and CDR2 ANQGSEA come from the germline V gene. The CDR3 extends over 10 amino acids. V lost 6 bases and J 8 bases, leaving 8 bases between the germline ends. The CDR3: CSVGSDIQYF. CDR3 nucleotide sequence: TGCAGCGTCGGATCGGACATTCAGTACTTC.

This chain connects TRBV27 to TRBJ2-2, with D possibly being TRBD1 (6 bases). Trimming removed 2 bases at V and 8 bases at J, with 15 bases between. The CDR3 length is 15 residues. CDR1 and CDR2 from the germline V gene are MNHEY and SMNVEV (reference sequence). CDR3 sequence (DNA): TGTGCCAGCAGTTTAGAGGGGGACCAGTATGGGGAGCTGTTTTTT. Its translation is CASSLEGDQYGELFF.

This clonotype was detected ten times or more. The chain joins TRBV4-2 to TRBJ2-5; 8 positions agree with TRBD1. Trimming removed 4 bases from V and 2 bases from J; junction bases left unmatched: 3. CDR3 length: 14 residues. Germline V lookup: CDR1 LGHNA, CDR2 YNFKEQ. The CDR3 DNA sequence: TGTGCCAGCAGCCGGGACAGGCTACAAGAGACCCAGTACTTC. It specifies CASSRDRLQETQYF.

This clonotype was picked up many times. The chain links TRBV7-8 to TRBJ2-3; tentatively, D is TRBD1 (5 bases). The germline V gene encodes CDR1 SGHVS and CDR2 FQNEAQ. V was trimmed by 6 bases and J by 4 bases, leaving 11 bases between them. This CDR3 contains 13 residues. CDR3 residues: CASSPQGADTQYF. In nucleotides, the CDR3 is TGTGCCAGCAGTCCCCAGGGTGCAGATACGCAGTATTTT.

This clonotype showed up many times. V gene TRBV9 combines with J gene TRBJ1-1, with TRBD1 as a possible D gene (5 bases). With 4 bases removed from V and 7 bases from J, the gap between germline ends came to 14 bases. This CDR3 spans 13 amino acids. Germline V CDR1 and CDR2: SGDLS, YYNGEE. The CDR3 is CASSRSKGFEAFF. Written as DNA, the CDR3 is TGTGCCAGCAGCCGTAGTAAGGGGTTTGAAGCTTTCTTT.

This clonotype was picked up many times. This sequence joins TRBV7-2 and TRBJ1-3; D gene ambiguous. Trimming shortened V by 5 bases and J by 1 base, and 18 bases separated the two germline ends. CDR3 length equals 17 residues. Germline CDR1 is SGHTA and CDR2 is FQGNSA. The CDR3 spells CASSPYGGLRSGNTIYF. CDR3 DNA: TGTGCCAGCAGCCCTTATGGAGGGCTGCGATCTGGAAACACCATATATTTT.

In this sample, this clonotype turned up many times. The chain employs TRBV5-1 and TRBJ1-2, with a tentative D call TRBD1 (5 bases). Trimming removed 1 base from V and 6 bases from J, with 13 bases in between. This CDR3 region has 14 residues. Per germline, CDR1 SGHRS and CDR2 YFSETQ. This CDR3 reads CASSLSGAGDGYTF. In DNA form, the CDR3 reads TGCGCCAGCAGCTTGTCTGGGGCTGGTGATGGCTACACCTTC.

This clonotype was found many times. The chain has TRBV27 and TRBJ2-7; TRBD1 agrees at 9 bases. This CDR3 has 16 residues. Germline V gives CDR1 MNHEY, CDR2 SMNVEV (reference sequence). V was pared by 5 bases and J by 2 bases, with 10 bases of the junction left unmatched. CDR3 DNA sequence: TGTGCCAGCAGTCCCCTTGGGGGACAGGGAGCCTACGAGCAGTACTTC. It yields the protein CASSPLGGQGAYEQYF.

This clonotype was found a few times. V usage is TRBV9 and J usage is TRBJ2-7; 8 nucleotides match TRBD1. V was pared by 0 bases and J by 3 bases, with 11 bases of the junction left unmatched. The germline V gene has CDR1 SGDLS and CDR2 YYNGEE. The CDR3 totals 17 residues. The DNA for the CDR3 is TGTGCCAGCAGCGTAGGAAGGACAGGGAGTATAGGCTACGAGCAGTACTTC. Translated: CASSVGRTGSIGYEQYF.

This clonotype was seen at least ten times. The rearrangement links TRBV7-2 to TRBJ2-7; 8 nucleotides line up with TRBD2. V gave up 1 base and J gave up 7 bases; unmatched junction bases: 6. The germline V gene encodes CDR1 SGHTA and CDR2 FQGNSA. The CDR3 is 14 residues long. The CDR3 protein is CASSLVISGKEQYF. In DNA, the CDR3 is TGTGCCAGCAGCTTAGTAATTAGCGGGAAAGAGCAGTACTTC. The full variable domain, rest sourced from reference TRBV7-2 and TRBJ2-7, is GAGVSQSPSNKVTEKGKDVELRCDPISGHTALYWYRQSLGQGLEFLIYFQGNSAPDKSGLPSDRFSAERTGGSVSTLTIQRTQQEDSAVYLCASSLVISGKEQYFGPGTRLTVT.

This clonotype has a count of ten or more. The V and J genes are TRBV11-2 and TRBJ2-3, with 9 nucleotides matching TRBD2. The CDR3 is made up of 15 amino acids. Unmatched junction bases numbered 4, after V lost 4 bases and J lost 2 bases. CDR1 is SGHAT and CDR2 is FQNNGV in the germline V gene. The CDR3 spells CASSSLAGATDTQYF. CDR3 coding DNA: TGTGCCAGCAGCTCCTTAGCGGGAGCCACAGATACGCAGTATTTT. The whole variable domain, filled in from reference TRBV11-2 and TRBJ2-3, reads EAGVAQSPRYKIIEKRQSVAFWCNPISGHATLYWYQQILGQGPKLLIQFQNNGVVDDSQLPKDRFSAERLKGVDSTLKIQPAKLEDSAVYLCASSSLAGATDTQYFGPGTRLTVL.

This clonotype was recorded at least ten times. The chain joins TRBV7-9 to TRBJ2-3, with unresolved D. V gave up 0 bases and J gave up 3 bases, with 7 bases separating them. Germline assignment: CDR1 SEHNR and CDR2 FQNEAQ (reference sequence). The length of the CDR3 is 14 residues. The CDR3 nucleotides read TGTGCCAGCAGCTTAGCAGCGATTACAGATACGCAGTATTTT. Translated: CASSLAAITDTQYF.

Worth noting for this clonotype: The germline gene is not matched at one end of the junction; a read error may be the cause. This sequence joins TRBV7-9 and TRBJ1-4; D uncertain. The CDR3 is 13 residues long. CDR1 SEHNR and CDR2 FQNEAQ come from the germline V gene (reference sequence). CDR3 DNA: TGTGCTAGCAGCTTAACAAGAGGCCCAAAACTGTTTTTT. It codes for CASSLTRGPKLFF.